This TCR beta chain was sequenced in a study of shared clonotypes between healthy human individuals. TCRdb keeps only in-frame clones here, not all; method: immunoSEQ multiplex PCR. The sample yields 2 million to 3 million clones, around nine tenths seen once. A note on this clone: What it binds is not known. The sample carries other DNA sequences with the same CDR3.

Whole-study results and caveats: Across subsets, estimated richness was generally greater for naive than for memory populations.

V shed 4 bases and J shed 0 bases, with 12 bases lying between them. CDR3 length equals 15 residues. The germline V gene encodes CDR1 SGHRS and CDR2 YFSETQ. This clonotype was obtained from a man younger than 30 in good health. Sequenced input: naive CD4+ T cells sorted from blood. Subset meaning: CD45RA+ positively selected. The rearrangement joins TRBV5-1 to TRBJ2-3, with D perhaps TRBD1 (6 bases). In DNA, the CDR3 is TGCGCCAGCAGCGAAAGGACAGATAGCACAGATACGCAGTATTTT. Its translation: CASSERTDSTDTQYF.